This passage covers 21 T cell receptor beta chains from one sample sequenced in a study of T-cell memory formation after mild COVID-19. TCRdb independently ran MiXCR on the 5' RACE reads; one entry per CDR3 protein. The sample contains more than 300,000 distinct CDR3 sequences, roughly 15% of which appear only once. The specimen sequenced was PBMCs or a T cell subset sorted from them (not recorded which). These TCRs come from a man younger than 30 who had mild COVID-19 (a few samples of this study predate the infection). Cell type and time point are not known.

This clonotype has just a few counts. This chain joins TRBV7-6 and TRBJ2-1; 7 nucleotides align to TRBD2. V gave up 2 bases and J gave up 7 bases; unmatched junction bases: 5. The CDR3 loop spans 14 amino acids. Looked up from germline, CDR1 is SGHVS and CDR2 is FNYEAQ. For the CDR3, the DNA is TGTGCCAGCAGCTTATTCGGGGGGATAAATGAGCAGTTCTTC. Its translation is CASSLFGGINEQFF.

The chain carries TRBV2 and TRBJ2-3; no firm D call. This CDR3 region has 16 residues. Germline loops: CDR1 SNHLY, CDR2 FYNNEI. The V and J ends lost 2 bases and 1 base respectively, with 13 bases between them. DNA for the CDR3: TGTGCCAGCAGTGAAAAGGGCGGACCCGGCACAGATACGCAGTATTTT. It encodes CASSEKGGPGTDTQYF.

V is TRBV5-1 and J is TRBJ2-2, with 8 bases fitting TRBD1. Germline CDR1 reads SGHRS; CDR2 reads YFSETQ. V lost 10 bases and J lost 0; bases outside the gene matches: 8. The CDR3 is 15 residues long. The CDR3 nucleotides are TGCGCCTGCCTGGACAGGGCCTCGAACACCGGGGAGCTGTTTTTT. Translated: CACLDRASNTGELFF. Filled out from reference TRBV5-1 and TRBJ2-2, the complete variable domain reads KAGVTQTPRYLIKTRGQQVTLSCSPISGHRSVSWYQQTPGQGLQFLFEYFSETQRNKGNFPGRFSGRQFSNSRSEMNVSTLELGDSALYLCACLDRASNTGELFFGEGSRLTVL.

CDR3 nucleotide sequence: TGTGCCAGCAGCTCGGGACTTGATGAGCAGTTCTTC. Translated, it gives CASSSGLDEQFF. This chain links TRBV11-1 with TRBJ2-1; D may be TRBD2 (6 bases). The V end lost 4 bases, the J end lost 8 bases, and 9 bases lay between the germline ends. The germline V gene has CDR1 SGHAT and CDR2 FQDESV (reference sequence). This CDR3 is 12 amino acids long.

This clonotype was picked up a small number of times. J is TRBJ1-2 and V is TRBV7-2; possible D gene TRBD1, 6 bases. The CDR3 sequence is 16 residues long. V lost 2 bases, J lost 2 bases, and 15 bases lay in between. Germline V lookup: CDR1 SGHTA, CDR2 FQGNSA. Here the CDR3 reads CASSLSRTVLNYGYTF. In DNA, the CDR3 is TGTGCCAGCAGCTTATCCCGGACAGTGCTAAACTATGGCTACACCTTC.

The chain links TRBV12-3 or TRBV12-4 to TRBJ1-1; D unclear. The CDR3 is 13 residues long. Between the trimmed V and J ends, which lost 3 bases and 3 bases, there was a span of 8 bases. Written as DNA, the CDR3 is TGTGCCAGCAGTTTCGGGAGAGACACTGAAGCTTTCTTT. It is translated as CASSFGRDTEAFF.

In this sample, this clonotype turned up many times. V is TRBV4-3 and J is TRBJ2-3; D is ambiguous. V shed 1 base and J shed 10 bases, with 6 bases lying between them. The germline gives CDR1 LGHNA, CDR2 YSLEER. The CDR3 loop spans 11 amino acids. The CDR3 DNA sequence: TGCGCCAGCAGCCAAGGCCAAGCGCAGTATTTT. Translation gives CASSQGQAQYF.

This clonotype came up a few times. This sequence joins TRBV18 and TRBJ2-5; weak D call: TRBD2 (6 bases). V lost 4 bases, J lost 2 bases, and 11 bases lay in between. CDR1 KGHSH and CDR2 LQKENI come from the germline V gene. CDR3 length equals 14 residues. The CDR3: CASSRGDLQETQYF. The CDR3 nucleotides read TGTGCCAGCTCACGGGGGGATCTACAAGAGACCCAGTACTTC.

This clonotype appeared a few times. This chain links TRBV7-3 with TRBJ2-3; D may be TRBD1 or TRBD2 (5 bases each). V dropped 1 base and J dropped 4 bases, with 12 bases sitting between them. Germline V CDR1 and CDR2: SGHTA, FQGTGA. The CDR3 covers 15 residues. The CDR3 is CASSLKGRDADTQYF. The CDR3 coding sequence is TGTGCCAGCAGCTTAAAGGGCAGGGACGCAGATACGCAGTATTTT.

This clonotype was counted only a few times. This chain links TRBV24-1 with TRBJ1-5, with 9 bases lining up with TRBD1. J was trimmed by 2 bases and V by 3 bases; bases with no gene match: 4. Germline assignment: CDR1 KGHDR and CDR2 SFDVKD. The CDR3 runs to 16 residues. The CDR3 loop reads CATSDRGTGRNQPQHF. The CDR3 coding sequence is TGTGCCACCAGTGATCGTGGGACAGGGCGCAATCAGCCCCAGCATTTT.

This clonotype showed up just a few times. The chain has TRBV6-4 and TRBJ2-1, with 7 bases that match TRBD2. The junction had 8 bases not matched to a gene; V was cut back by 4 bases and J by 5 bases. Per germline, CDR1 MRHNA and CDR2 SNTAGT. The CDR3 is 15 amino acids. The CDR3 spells CASSVGGLPHNEQFF. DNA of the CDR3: TGTGCCAGCAGTGTCGGGGGGTTGCCCCACAATGAGCAGTTCTTC.

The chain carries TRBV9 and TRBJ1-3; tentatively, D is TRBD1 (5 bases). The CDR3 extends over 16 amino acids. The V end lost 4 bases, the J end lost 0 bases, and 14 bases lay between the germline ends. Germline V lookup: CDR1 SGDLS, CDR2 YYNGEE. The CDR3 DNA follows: TGTGCCAGCAGCATCCGGGACTCTCACTCTGGAAACACCATATATTTT. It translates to CASSIRDSHSGNTIYF.

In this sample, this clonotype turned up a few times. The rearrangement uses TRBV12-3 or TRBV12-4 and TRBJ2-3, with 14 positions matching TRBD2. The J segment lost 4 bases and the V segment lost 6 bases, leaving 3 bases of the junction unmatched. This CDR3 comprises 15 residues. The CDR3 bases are TGTGCCAGCAGGGGACTAGCGGGGGCCCCAGATACGCAGTATTTT. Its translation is CASRGLAGAPDTQYF.

This CDR3 is CASSQDSISGGYQETQYF. The DNA of the CDR3 is TGCGCCAGCAGCCAAGATAGTATAAGCGGGGGGTACCAAGAGACCCAGTACTTC. The gene calls are TRBV4-1 and TRBJ2-5; TRBD2 matches at 9 bases. Looked up from germline, CDR1 is MGHRA and CDR2 is YSYEKL. This CDR3 comprises 18 residues. The ends lost 0 bases at V and 0 bases at J; junction bases unmatched: 8.

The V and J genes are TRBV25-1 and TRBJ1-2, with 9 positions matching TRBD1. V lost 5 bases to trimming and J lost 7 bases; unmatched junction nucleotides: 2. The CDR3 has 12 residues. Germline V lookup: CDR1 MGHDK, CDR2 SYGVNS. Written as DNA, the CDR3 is TGTGCCAGCAGTTGGACAGGGGTTGGCTACACCTTC. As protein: CASSWTGVGYTF.

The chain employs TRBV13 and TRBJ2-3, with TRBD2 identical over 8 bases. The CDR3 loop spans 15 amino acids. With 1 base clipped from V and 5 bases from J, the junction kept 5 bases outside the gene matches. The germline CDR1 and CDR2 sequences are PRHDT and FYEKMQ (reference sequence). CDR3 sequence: CASSLAGGHQDTQYF. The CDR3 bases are TGTGCCAGCAGCTTAGCGGGGGGGCATCAAGATACGCAGTATTTT.

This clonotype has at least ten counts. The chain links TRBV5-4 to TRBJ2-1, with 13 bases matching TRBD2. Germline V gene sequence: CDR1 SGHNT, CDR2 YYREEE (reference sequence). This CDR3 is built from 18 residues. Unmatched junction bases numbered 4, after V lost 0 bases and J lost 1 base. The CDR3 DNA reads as TGTGCCAGCAGCTTGGCGACTAGCGGGGGGTTATCCTACAATGAGCAGTTCTTC. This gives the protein CASSLATSGGLSYNEQFF.

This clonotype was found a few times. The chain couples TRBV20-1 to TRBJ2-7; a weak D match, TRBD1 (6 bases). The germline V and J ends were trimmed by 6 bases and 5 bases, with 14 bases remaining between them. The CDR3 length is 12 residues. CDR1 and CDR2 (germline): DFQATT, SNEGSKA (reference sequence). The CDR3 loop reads CSAPNRVHEQYF. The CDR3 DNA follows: TGCAGTGCCCCGAACAGGGTCCACGAGCAGTACTTC.

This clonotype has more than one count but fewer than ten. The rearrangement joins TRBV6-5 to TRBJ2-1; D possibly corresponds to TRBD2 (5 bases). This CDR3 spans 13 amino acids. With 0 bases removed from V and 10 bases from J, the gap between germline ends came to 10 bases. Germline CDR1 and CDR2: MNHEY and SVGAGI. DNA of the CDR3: TGTGCCAGCAGTTACTCGAGACTAACGGAGCAGTTCTTC. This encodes CASSYSRLTEQFF.

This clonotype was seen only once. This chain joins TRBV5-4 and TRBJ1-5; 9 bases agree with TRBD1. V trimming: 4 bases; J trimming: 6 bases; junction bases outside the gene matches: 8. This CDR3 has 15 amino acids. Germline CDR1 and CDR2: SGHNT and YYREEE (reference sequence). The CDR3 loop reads CASSQRGTGTQPQHF. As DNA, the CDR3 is TGTGCCAGCAGCCAAAGGGGGACAGGGACTCAGCCCCAGCATTTT.

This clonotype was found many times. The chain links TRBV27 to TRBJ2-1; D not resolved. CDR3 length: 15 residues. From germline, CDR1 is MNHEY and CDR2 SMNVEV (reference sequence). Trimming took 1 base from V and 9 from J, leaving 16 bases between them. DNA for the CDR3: TGTGCCAGCAGTTTATTGGCGCCCAAATGGGGTGAGCAGTTCTTC. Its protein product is CASSLLAPKWGEQFF.